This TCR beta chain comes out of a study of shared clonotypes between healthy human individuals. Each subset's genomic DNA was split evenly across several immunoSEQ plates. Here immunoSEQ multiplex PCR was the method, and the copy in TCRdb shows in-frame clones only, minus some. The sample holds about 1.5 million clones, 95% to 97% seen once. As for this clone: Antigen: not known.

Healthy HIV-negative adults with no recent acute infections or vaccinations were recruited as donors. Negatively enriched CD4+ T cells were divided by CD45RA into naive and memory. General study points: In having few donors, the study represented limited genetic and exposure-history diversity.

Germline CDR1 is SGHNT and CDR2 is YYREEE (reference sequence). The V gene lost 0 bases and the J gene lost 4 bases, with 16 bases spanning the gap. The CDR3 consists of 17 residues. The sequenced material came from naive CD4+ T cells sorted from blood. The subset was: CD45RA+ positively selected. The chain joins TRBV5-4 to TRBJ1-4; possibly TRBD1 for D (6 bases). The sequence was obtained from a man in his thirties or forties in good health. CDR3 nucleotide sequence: TGTGCCAGCAGCTTGGTGGGACAAGGTCCAGTTAATGAAAAACTGTTTTTT. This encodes CASSLVGQGPVNEKLFF.